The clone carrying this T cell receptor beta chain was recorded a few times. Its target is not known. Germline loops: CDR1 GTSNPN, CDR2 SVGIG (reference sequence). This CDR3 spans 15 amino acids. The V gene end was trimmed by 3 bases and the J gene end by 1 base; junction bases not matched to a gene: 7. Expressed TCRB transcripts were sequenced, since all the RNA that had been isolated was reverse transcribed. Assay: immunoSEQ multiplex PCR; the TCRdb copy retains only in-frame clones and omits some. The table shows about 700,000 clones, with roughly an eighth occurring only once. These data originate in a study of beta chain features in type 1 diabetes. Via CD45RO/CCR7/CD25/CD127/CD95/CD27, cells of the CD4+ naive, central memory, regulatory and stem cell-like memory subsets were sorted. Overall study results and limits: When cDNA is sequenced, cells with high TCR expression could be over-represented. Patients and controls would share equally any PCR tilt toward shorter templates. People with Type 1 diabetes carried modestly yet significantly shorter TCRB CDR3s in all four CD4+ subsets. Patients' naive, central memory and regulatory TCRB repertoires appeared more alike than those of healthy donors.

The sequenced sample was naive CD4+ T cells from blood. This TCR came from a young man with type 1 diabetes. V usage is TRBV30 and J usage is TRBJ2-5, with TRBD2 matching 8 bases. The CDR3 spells CAWRRRGGLQETQYF. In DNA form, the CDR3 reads TGTGCCTGGAGGAGACGGGGGGGCCTCCAAGAGACCCAGTACTTC.